A selection of T cell receptor beta chains follows, all from one sample in a study of CD8+ T cells in alopecia areata. TCRdb's table, derived via immunoSEQ multiplex PCR, lists solely in-frame clones and lacks some. The profile covers 12,000 or so clones, with under 65% appearing a single time and 14% to 15% taken by the ten largest. The sample taken for sequencing was skin. These receptors were taken from a human donor with alopecia areata. The CDR3 runs from the conserved cysteine through the conserved F or W. D genes are given only for firm matches.

cdr3_aa v_call d_call j_call
CAGSLAGQDYEQYF TRBV7-2 NA TRBJ2-7
CASTLASGGGEQFF TRBV7-8 TRBD2 TRBJ2-1
CASNRGWGEKLFF TRBV19 TRBD1 TRBJ1-4
CASSLFQTQPQHF TRBV27 NA TRBJ1-5
CASKVRQDKGQPQHF TRBV19 NA TRBJ1-5
CASSVTQGANYGYTF TRBV11-2 TRBD1 TRBJ1-2
CASSETWATEAFF TRBV13 NA TRBJ1-1
CASLEELDTQYF TRBV7-9 NA TRBJ2-3
CASSYADISYEQYF TRBV27 NA TRBJ2-7
CASSSNRATEAFF TRBV7-9 NA TRBJ1-1
CASSQGRGGLTGELFF TRBV4-2 TRBD2 TRBJ2-2
CASSPTGVRTQYF TRBV7-3 TRBD1 TRBJ2-5
CASSEGNRGREGYTF TRBV2 TRBD1 TRBJ1-2
CASSLHWRQGTEAFF TRBV5-8 NA TRBJ1-1
CASSSSGGRGTDNTQYF TRBV5-1 TRBD2 TRBJ2-3
CASEFRGNEQFF TRBV18 TRBD1 TRBJ2-1
CASSISWVAGELFF TRBV19 NA TRBJ2-2
CASSQQIPLSSGYTF TRBV4-3 NA TRBJ1-2
CSVPGTDEQFF TRBV29-1 NA TRBJ2-1
CASSRTSGRRSEQFF TRBV6-5 TRBD2 TRBJ2-1
CASSGGDRGNEQYF TRBV9 TRBD1 TRBJ2-7
CASSRVTNEQFF TRBV28 NA TRBJ2-1
CASSGVGAKNIQYF TRBV2 NA TRBJ2-4
CASSFSRAEQYF TRBV5-6 NA TRBJ2-7
CASSVGAFFGYTF TRBV6-1 NA TRBJ1-2
CASSLVAQVVGETQYF TRBV7-6 NA TRBJ2-5
CASRNGVHSGKETQYF TRBV11-2 TRBD2 TRBJ2-5
CAWSDSRQGNQHF TRBV30 TRBD1 TRBJ1-5
CASSLVLAVLYNEQFF TRBV7-2 NA TRBJ2-1
CASSWGGSYEQYF TRBV7-9 TRBD2 TRBJ2-7
CASTTIPDRTGNTIYF TRBV5-4 NA TRBJ1-3
CASSLSDGRVGMNTEAFF TRBV7-9 NA TRBJ1-1
CASSPNRAGSTDTQYF TRBV5-1 NA TRBJ2-3
CASWGQLSSYEQYF TRBV27 TRBD1 TRBJ2-7
CAWSASEKQYF TRBV30 NA TRBJ2-7
CAWSVLDGVLLGGWTDTQYF TRBV30 TRBD1 TRBJ2-3
CASSFSGTSGGGISYNEQFF TRBV7-3 TRBD2 TRBJ2-1
CASSLSPTSFTGELFF TRBV7-3 NA TRBJ2-2
CASSQGAGVFGETQYF TRBV4-1 TRBD2 TRBJ2-5
CASTIRGAGTEAFF TRBV6-1 NA TRBJ1-1
CASSEYSGTGELFF TRBV25-1 NA TRBJ2-2
CASSQGDEKLFF TRBV18 NA TRBJ1-4
CATRATGFTGELFF TRBV15 NA TRBJ2-2
CSVWDSYGYTF TRBV29-1 TRBD1 TRBJ1-2
CASSWGREGQPQHF TRBV19 NA TRBJ1-5
CASSLGASGPFYEQYF TRBV7-2 TRBD2 TRBJ2-7
CASSPGGFNEQFF TRBV7-9 TRBD2 TRBJ2-1
CASRRGGPYEQYF TRBV6-6 TRBD2 TRBJ2-7
CASRERGTGYPGELFF TRBV7-2 TRBD1 TRBJ2-2
CASSLEGLFEQYF TRBV5-1 NA TRBJ2-7
CSVGPNYGYTF TRBV29-1 NA TRBJ1-2
CASSVKSGGPQETQYF TRBV9 TRBD2 TRBJ2-5
CASSHPPGGSYEQYF TRBV7-9 NA TRBJ2-7
CASSPSAGARTEAFF TRBV9 NA TRBJ1-1
CASSDSWDTGELFF TRBV25-1 NA TRBJ2-2